A single sample gave rise to the 30 T cell receptor beta chains below, sequenced in a study of T cell responses to AZD1222 COVID-19 vaccine. Some clones are missing from TCRdb's copy, which holds only in-frame ones; the method was immunoSEQ multiplex PCR. The sample holds 130,000 to 150,000 clones, more than 70% seen once. Sequences were derived from peripheral blood, sampled on day 0 of AZD1222 vaccination. Receptors originate from an adult in good health.

This clone has a handful of counts. This specimen includes other DNA sequences encoding the same CDR3. Here the CDR3 DNA reads TGTGCCAGCTCACCGACAGGGGAAAGGTCACCCCTCCACTTT. Amino acid sequence: CASSPTGERSPLHF. This chain joins TRBV18 and TRBJ1-6, with 8 nucleotides matching TRBD1. The germline V gene has CDR1 KGHSH and CDR2 LQKENI. V trimming: 3 bases; J trimming: 10 bases; junction bases outside the gene matches: 5. This CDR3 is 14 amino acids long.

The chain is built from TRBV18 and TRBJ1-6; D gene uncertain. V shed 4 bases and J shed 1 base, with 8 bases lying between them. The CDR3 covers 15 residues. Germline CDR1 KGHSH, CDR2 LQKENI. DNA for the CDR3: TGTGCCAGCTCACTTGATGCGTCCTATAATTCACCCCTCCACTTT. Its protein is CASSLDASYNSPLHF.

V gene TRBV18 combines with J gene TRBJ1-1; the D gene is possibly TRBD1 (5 bases). The germline V gene encodes CDR1 KGHSH and CDR2 LQKENI. The CDR3 loop spans 16 amino acids. V lost 3 bases, J lost 1 base, and 15 bases lay in between. CDR3 sequence: CASSPDPGLRNTEAFF. CDR3 DNA sequence: TGTGCCAGCTCACCTGATCCGGGACTTCGGAACACTGAAGCTTTCTTT.

The rearrangement joins TRBV10-1 to TRBJ1-3; D ambiguous. CDR1 is WNHNN, CDR2 SYGVQD, per germline (reference sequence). Trimming removed 6 bases from V and 7 bases from J, with 4 bases in between. This CDR3 is built from 10 residues. The CDR3 region has the DNA TGCGCCAGCAGAACGAACACCATATATTTT. It specifies CASRTNTIYF.

The chain employs TRBV10-2 and TRBJ1-5; D unclear. This CDR3 has 13 residues. V lost 1 base and J lost 4, with 5 bases in between. Per germline, CDR1 WSHSY and CDR2 SAAADI. The CDR3 DNA reads TGCGCCAGCAGTGAGTTACAGAATCAGCCCCAGCATTTT. This translates into CASSELQNQPQHF.

The CDR3 nucleotides read TGTGCCAGCAGCCAAGCCCTCACAGGGAGGTGGAGCACTGAAGCTTTCTTT. Protein: CASSQALTGRWSTEAFF. The chain couples TRBV14 to TRBJ1-1; D is perhaps TRBD1 (6 bases). The CDR3 extends over 17 amino acids. Trimming cost V 1 base and J 4 bases, with 19 bases left between them. Per germline, CDR1 SGHDN and CDR2 FVKESK.

CDR3 DNA sequence: TGTGCCAGCAGCGCGGCCGGGACAGGAAACACTGAAGCTTTCTTT. It yields the protein CASSAAGTGNTEAFF. The rearrangement uses TRBV6-5 and TRBJ1-1, with 8 nucleotides matching TRBD1. Germline CDR1 reads MNHEY; CDR2 reads SVGAGI. J gave up 2 bases and V 6 bases, and 8 bases lay outside the gene matches. The CDR3 covers 15 residues.

This clone was detected only once. The genes are TRBV6-5 and TRBJ1-6; 7 nucleotides agree with TRBD1. This CDR3 contains 16 residues. Germline V lookup: CDR1 MNHEY, CDR2 SVGAGI. V shed 2 bases, J shed 6 bases, and the junction held 7 bases outside the gene matches. CDR3 nucleotide sequence: TGTGCCAGCAGTTACGACAGGGCCCTGGGTAATTCACCCCTCCACTTT. It codes for CASSYDRALGNSPLHF.

The chain employs TRBV7-9 and TRBJ1-4, with D perhaps matching TRBD1 (6 bases). Germline assignment: CDR1 SEHNR and CDR2 FQNEAQ (reference sequence). The CDR3 loop spans 15 amino acids. The V and J ends lost 1 base and 8 bases respectively, with 14 bases between them. The CDR3 DNA sequence: TGTGCCAGCAGCTTAGGTGGGGGGCTAGAGGAAAAACTGTTTTTT. Its translation: CASSLGGGLEEKLFF.

The count of this clone is one. This chain connects TRBV9 to TRBJ1-6, with D perhaps TRBD1 (6 bases). From germline, CDR1 is SGDLS and CDR2 YYNGEE. CDR3 size: 15 residues. Trimming stripped 3 bases from V and 8 bases from J, with 15 bases between. CDR3 in amino acids: CASSGGRQDYSPLHF. As DNA, the CDR3 is TGTGCCAGCAGCGGAGGGCGACAGGATTATTCACCCCTCCACTTT. The full variable domain, rest sourced from reference TRBV9 and TRBJ1-6, is DSGVTQTPKHLITATGQRVTLRCSPRSGDLSVYWYQQSLDQGLQFLIQYYNGEERAKGNILERFSAQQFPDLHSELNLSSLELGDSALYFCASSGGRQDYSPLHFGNGTRLTVT.

Worth noting for this clone: In the same sample, other DNA sequences code for this CDR3. CDR3 sequence: CASSAQGNTEAFF. The CDR3 DNA is TGTGCCAGTAGTGCACAGGGGAACACTGAAGCTTTCTTT. The chain has TRBV19 and TRBJ1-1; D perhaps matches TRBD1 (6 bases). This CDR3 is 13 amino acids long. Looked up from germline, CDR1 is LNHDA and CDR2 is SQIVND (reference sequence). V was cut by 5 bases and J by 1 base, with 8 bases left in between.

The chain has TRBV27 and TRBJ1-2; 8 nucleotides agree with TRBD1. CDR1 MNHEY and CDR2 SMNVEV come from the germline V gene (reference sequence). Trimming took 0 bases from V and 7 from J; bases not matched to a gene: 4. The CDR3 spans 14 residues. CDR3 coding DNA: TGTGCCAGCAGTTTATCACAGGGGGAGGGTGGCTACACCTTC. It codes for CASSLSQGEGGYTF.

The rearrangement links TRBV9 to TRBJ2-7, with D perhaps matching TRBD2 (7 bases). This CDR3 is built from 17 residues. Germline V lookup: CDR1 SGDLS, CDR2 YYNGEE. The germline V and J ends were trimmed by 3 bases and 0 bases, with 19 bases remaining between them. The CDR3 nucleotides read TGTGCCAGCAGCGATAAAAGTGGGGGGGCATTCTCCTACGAGCAGTACTTC. This sequence encodes CASSDKSGGAFSYEQYF. The full variable domain, with the rest looked up from reference TRBV9 and TRBJ2-7, is DSGVTQTPKHLITATGQRVTLRCSPRSGDLSVYWYQQSLDQGLQFLIQYYNGEERAKGNILERFSAQQFPDLHSELNLSSLELGDSALYFCASSDKSGGAFSYEQYFGPGTRLTVT.

The CDR3 here is CASSVLAGSDTQYF. The DNA of the CDR3 is TGTGCCAGCAGTGTACTAGCGGGGTCAGATACGCAGTATTTT. V gene TRBV2 combines with J gene TRBJ2-3; 10 nucleotides line up with TRBD2. The ends lost 4 bases at V and 4 bases at J; junction bases unmatched: 2. The CDR3 length is 14 residues. CDR1 SNHLY and CDR2 FYNNEI come from the germline V gene.

The chain is built from TRBV5-8 and TRBJ1-4; 7 nucleotides match TRBD1. V gave up 5 bases and J gave up 6 bases; unmatched junction bases: 4. The germline V gene has CDR1 SGHTS and CDR2 YDEGEE. The CDR3 extends over 13 amino acids. CDR3 region: CASRRDRDEKLFF. DNA of the CDR3: TGTGCCAGCAGACGTGACAGGGATGAAAAACTGTTTTTT.

This clone was picked up a small number of times. This sequence joins TRBV7-2 and TRBJ1-5; D possibly corresponds to TRBD1 (6 bases). This CDR3 contains 12 residues. Germline values: CDR1 SGHTA, CDR2 FQGNSA. With 4 bases removed from V and 7 bases from J, the gap between germline ends came to 8 bases. In DNA, the CDR3 is TGTGCCAGCAGCTCAGGGGCACAGCCCCAGCATTTT. Its protein product is CASSSGAQPQHF.

V usage is TRBV7-3 and J usage is TRBJ2-5; possibly TRBD2 for D (6 bases). This CDR3 is 14 amino acids long. V was trimmed by 1 base and J by 4 bases, leaving 10 bases between them. Germline V lookup: CDR1 SGHTA, CDR2 FQGTGA. CDR3 coding DNA: TGTGCCAGCAGCTTAAATGGGGGGAGAGAGACCCAGTACTTC. This encodes CASSLNGGRETQYF.

This chain connects TRBV7-2 to TRBJ2-2, with 11 bases that match TRBD2. Germline V gene data show CDR1 as SGHTA and CDR2 as FQGNSA. This CDR3 region has 15 residues. Germline trimming cut 1 base from V and 6 bases from J; bases unmatched to any gene: 1. This chain's CDR3 is CASSLELAGAGELFF. The CDR3 nucleotides read TGTGCCAGCAGCTTAGAACTAGCGGGGGCCGGGGAGCTGTTTTTT. The full variable domain, completed using reference TRBV7-2 and TRBJ2-2, is GAGVSQSPSNKVTEKGKDVELRCDPISGHTALYWYRQSLGQGLEFLIYFQGNSAPDKSGLPSDRFSAERTGGSVSTLTIQRTQQEDSAVYLCASSLELAGAGELFFGEGSRLTVL.

This chain connects TRBV7-9 to TRBJ1-2, with TRBD1 as a possible D gene (5 bases). The CDR3 length is 14 residues. The germline V and J ends were trimmed by 5 bases and 4 bases, with 14 bases remaining between them. Per germline, CDR1 SEHNR and CDR2 FQNEAQ (reference sequence). CDR3 sequence: CASSIGTAVYGYTF. CDR3 sequence (DNA): TGTGCCAGCAGCATCGGGACGGCCGTCTATGGCTACACCTTC. The variable domain in full, completed from reference TRBV7-9 and TRBJ1-2, reads DTGVSQNPRHKITKRGQNVTFRCDPISEHNRLYWYRQTLGQGPEFLTYFQNEAQLEKSRLLSDRFSAERPKGSFSTLEIQRTEQGDSAMYLCASSIGTAVYGYTFGSGTRLTVV.

CDR3 sequence: CASKGTGVNQPQHF. The CDR3 DNA is TGTGCCAGCAAGGGGACAGGAGTCAATCAGCCCCAGCATTTT. The genes are TRBV6-5 and TRBJ1-5; 8 bases map to TRBD1. V lost 7 bases, J lost 3 bases, and 5 bases stayed unmatched. The CDR3 runs to 14 residues. Germline lookup yields CDR1 MNHEY and CDR2 SVGAGI.

This clone came up once. This chain joins TRBV3-1 (or the pseudogene TRBV3-2) and TRBJ2-2, with 7 bases lining up with TRBD2. Germline CDR1 reads LGHDT; CDR2 reads YNNKEL (reference sequence). Trimming cost V 7 bases and J 0 bases; bases outside gene matches: 5. The CDR3 is made up of 15 amino acids. DNA of the CDR3: TGTGCCAGCAACTTAGCGGGCGCGAACACCGGGGAGCTGTTTTTT. Protein product: CASNLAGANTGELFF.

The chain couples TRBV2 to TRBJ2-1, with D possibly TRBD1 on 6 matching bases. Per the germline V gene, CDR1 is SNHLY and CDR2 is FYNNEI. The CDR3 has 15 residues. V lost 7 bases, J lost 2 bases, and 15 bases lay in between. In DNA, the CDR3 is TGTGCCAGCACAAAAGAACAGGGACCCTACAATGAGCAGTTCTTC. It translates to CASTKEQGPYNEQFF.

The J gene is TRBJ1-1, the V gene TRBV7-9; a weak D match, TRBD1 (5 bases). The CDR3 is 14 amino acids. Germline lookup yields CDR1 SEHNR and CDR2 FQNEAQ (reference sequence). Trimming took 5 bases from V and 2 from J, leaving 12 bases between them. CDR3 bases: TGTGCCAGCAGCCGGAGGGACGGAAACACTGAAGCTTTCTTT. Translation: CASSRRDGNTEAFF.

The chain links TRBV3-1 (or the pseudogene TRBV3-2) to TRBJ1-5; 7 positions agree with TRBD1. The V and J ends lost 0 bases and 4 bases, in that order; junction bases with no gene match: 6. The CDR3 length is 16 residues. Germline V CDR1 and CDR2: LGHDT, YNNKEL (reference sequence). The CDR3 region is CASSQDAGQSNQPQHF. The CDR3 DNA follows: TGTGCCAGCAGCCAAGATGCGGGACAGTCAAATCAGCCCCAGCATTTT.

In regard to this clone: The sample contains more than one DNA sequence encoding this CDR3. The J gene is TRBJ1-5, the V gene TRBV19; possible D gene TRBD1, 6 bases. Germline loops: CDR1 LNHDA, CDR2 SQIVND (reference sequence). Trimming took 6 bases from V and 4 from J, leaving 10 bases between them. This CDR3 region has 13 residues. The CDR3 sequence: CASRGQGNQPQHF. DNA of the CDR3: TGTGCCAGTAGAGGGCAGGGGAATCAGCCCCAGCATTTT.

The chain joins TRBV19 to TRBJ1-5; 10 positions match TRBD1. The germline CDR1 and CDR2 sequences are LNHDA and SQIVND (reference sequence). V trimming: 3 bases; J trimming: 6 bases; junction bases outside the gene matches: 2. This CDR3 is built from 14 residues. The CDR3 reads CASSMTGGVQPQHF. The CDR3 DNA reads as TGTGCCAGTAGTATGACAGGGGGCGTTCAGCCCCAGCATTTT. The full variable domain, in which reference TRBV19 and TRBJ1-5 provide the parts outside the CDR3, is DGGITQSPKYLFRKEGQNVTLSCEQNLNHDAMYWYRQDPGQGLRLIYYSQIVNDFQKGDIAEGYSVSREKKESFPLTVTSAQKNPTAFYLCASSMTGGVQPQHFGDGTRLSIL.

The rearrangement joins TRBV5-4 to TRBJ2-2, with D hard to call. Per the germline V gene, CDR1 is SGHNT and CDR2 is YYREEE (reference sequence). The CDR3 has 13 residues. V gave up 4 bases and J gave up 6 bases, with 10 bases separating them. The CDR3 region has the DNA TGTGCCAGCAGCATAACGGGCTCCGGGGAGCTGTTTTTT. This translates into CASSITGSGELFF.

This chain uses TRBV25-1 with TRBJ2-5; TRBD1 might be the D (6 bases). Germline CDR1 is MGHDK and CDR2 is SYGVNS. The V and J ends lost 3 bases and 1 base respectively, with 12 bases between them. The CDR3 covers 15 residues. The CDR3 is CASSDPRQAQETQYF. CDR3 DNA: TGTGCCAGCAGTGACCCCAGACAGGCCCAAGAGACCCAGTACTTC.

The chain links TRBV18 to TRBJ1-1; D call uncertain. CDR3 length: 16 amino acids. The V gene lost 3 bases and the J gene lost 3 bases, with 17 bases spanning the gap. Germline V gene lookup returns CDR1 KGHSH and CDR2 LQKENI. CDR3 in amino acids: CASSPSLGRRDTEAFF. In nucleotides, the CDR3 is TGTGCCAGCTCACCGAGTCTAGGGCGGCGGGACACTGAAGCTTTCTTT.

This chain uses TRBV6-5 with TRBJ2-1; D perhaps matches TRBD2 (5 bases). The CDR3 covers 13 residues. Per germline, CDR1 MNHEY and CDR2 SVGAGI. Trimming cost V 4 bases and J 3 bases, with 7 bases left between them. The CDR3 DNA is TGTGCCAGCAGTTTTGAGGGCTACAATGAGCAGTTCTTC. The encoded protein is CASSFEGYNEQFF.